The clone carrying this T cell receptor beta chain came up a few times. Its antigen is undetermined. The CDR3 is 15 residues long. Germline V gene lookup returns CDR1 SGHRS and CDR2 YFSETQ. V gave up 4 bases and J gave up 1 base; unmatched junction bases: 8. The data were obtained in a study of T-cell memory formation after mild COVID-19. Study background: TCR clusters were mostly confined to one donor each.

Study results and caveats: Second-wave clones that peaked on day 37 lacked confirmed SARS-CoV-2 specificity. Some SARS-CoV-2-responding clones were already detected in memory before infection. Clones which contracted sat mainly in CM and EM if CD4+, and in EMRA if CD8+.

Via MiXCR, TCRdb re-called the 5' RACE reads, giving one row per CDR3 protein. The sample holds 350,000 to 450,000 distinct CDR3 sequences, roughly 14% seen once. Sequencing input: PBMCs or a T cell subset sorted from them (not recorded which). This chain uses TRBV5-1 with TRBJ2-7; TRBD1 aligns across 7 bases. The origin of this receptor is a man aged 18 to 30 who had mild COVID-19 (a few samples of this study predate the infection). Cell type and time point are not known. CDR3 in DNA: TGCGCCAGCAGCAACCGACAGGGTATTTCCTACGAGCAGTACTTC. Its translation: CASSNRQGISYEQYF. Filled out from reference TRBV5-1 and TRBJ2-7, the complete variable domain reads KAGVTQTPRYLIKTRGQQVTLSCSPISGHRSVSWYQQTPGQGLQFLFEYFSETQRNKGNFPGRFSGRQFSNSRSEMNVSTLELGDSALYLCASSNRQGISYEQYFGPGTRLTVT.